Sequencing of this TCR beta chain was carried out in a study of CD8 T cells in ankylosing spondylitis. TCRdb re-called the 5' RACE reads with MiXCR, one entry per CDR3 protein. The sample lists 120,000 to 150,000 distinct CDR3 sequences, 6.5% to 8.5% occurring once. This clonotype occurred many times. V was pared by 8 bases and J by 5 bases, with 3 bases of the junction left unmatched. Germline V CDR1 and CDR2: SGHTA, FQGNSA. The CDR3 spans 12 residues. Specimen: synovial fluid, either unsorted or a sorted T cell fraction (not recorded which). This clonotype was obtained from a male donor with ankylosing spondylitis. The genes are TRBV7-2 and TRBJ1-2, with 9 bases matching TRBD1. CDR3 coding DNA: TGTGCCAGCTACGGGACAGGGTATGGCTACACCTTC. This encodes CASYGTGYGYTF.